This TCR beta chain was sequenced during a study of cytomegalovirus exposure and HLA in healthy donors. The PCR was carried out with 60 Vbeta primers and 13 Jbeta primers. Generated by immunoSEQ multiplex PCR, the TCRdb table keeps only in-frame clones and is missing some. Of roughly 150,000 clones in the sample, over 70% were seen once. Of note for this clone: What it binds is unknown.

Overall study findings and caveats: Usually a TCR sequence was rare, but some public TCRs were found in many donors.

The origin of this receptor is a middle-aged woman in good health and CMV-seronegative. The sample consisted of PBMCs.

The CDR3 DNA sequence: TGTGCCACCGGGACAGGGGGTGAAAAACTGTTTTTT. Translating gives CATGTGGEKLFF. This sequence joins TRBV15 and TRBJ1-4; 11 bases align to TRBD1. The germline gives CDR1 LNHNV, CDR2 YYDKDF (reference sequence). J was trimmed by 7 bases and V by 8 bases; bases with no gene match: 0. CDR3 length equals 12 residues.